This T cell receptor beta chain comes out of a study of T-cell memory formation after mild COVID-19. Study-level findings and limits: Clones that contracted from day 15 to 85 were balanced CD4/CD8, while later expanders leaned CD4+. Contracting clones localized mainly to CM and EM when CD4+ and mainly to EMRA when CD8+. Pre-infection memory contained some responding clones, which suggested that cross-reactive memory had joined.

The V and J ends lost 1 base and 0 bases respectively, with 7 bases between them. The CDR3 is 14 residues long. Germline CDR1 SGHAT, CDR2 FQNNGV. This clonotype was detected ten times or more. The antigen is not known. Researchers used 5'RACE with constant-segment primers to make TCR alpha and TCR beta cDNA libraries that carry sample barcodes and UMIs. TCRdb itself ran the 5' RACE reads through MiXCR, one entry per CDR3 protein. The sample holds 240,000 or so distinct CDR3 sequences, 9.4% seen once. The material sequenced was PBMCs or a T cell subset sorted from them (not recorded which). The rearrangement links TRBV11-2 to TRBJ2-7; D gene unclear. This TCR was recovered from a man younger than 35 who had mild COVID-19 (a few samples of this study predate the infection). Cell type and time point are not known. The CDR3 here is CASSLAANSYEQYV. DNA for the CDR3: TGTGCCAGCAGCTTAGCTGCTAACTCCTACGAGCAGTACGTC.